A single T cell receptor (beta chain) is shown here with its context. The data originate from a study of cytomegalovirus exposure and HLA in healthy donors. About the research overall: The approximately 110 validation repertoires used a platform that matched the one used for the roughly 700 first-cohort repertoires, as a later analysis reported.

CDR1 and CDR2 from the germline V gene are MNHEY and SMNVEV (reference sequence). This CDR3 has 13 amino acids. V was cut by 7 bases and J by 2 bases, with 11 bases left in between. Here immunoSEQ multiplex PCR was the method, and the copy in TCRdb shows in-frame clones only, minus some. Of about 150,000 clones detected, just over 85% appear once; the ten largest clones hold approximately 2.2%. Sequencing input: PBMCs. This TCR derives from a human donor in good health. The chain combines TRBV27 with TRBJ1-1, with a tentative D call TRBD1 (6 bases). The CDR3 spells CASTARGNTEAFF. In DNA form, the CDR3 reads TGTGCCAGCACTGCCAGGGGAAACACTGAAGCTTTCTTT.